These 30 T cell receptor beta chains originate from one sample sequenced in a study of blood T cell repertoires in COVID-19. Profiling relied on immunoSEQ multiplex PCR, and the TCRdb table lists in-frame clones only, not all of them. This sample carries 130,000 or so clones, over 70% of them seen once, and the ten largest clones take 2.5%. Source material: peripheral blood. Receptor source: a man in his fifties with active COVID-19.

This clone was seen a single time. The chain combines TRBV10-3 with TRBJ2-7; 7 nucleotides match TRBD1. CDR1 is ENHRY and CDR2 is SYGVKD in the germline V gene. The CDR3 runs 11 residues. J was trimmed by 9 bases and V by 9 bases; bases with no gene match: 8. The CDR3 DNA reads as TGTGCCATTGGGCCGACAGGGCGGCAGTACTTC. It codes for CAIGPTGRQYF.

Concerning this clone: Other DNA sequences in this sample translate to the same CDR3. The V call is TRBV19, the J call TRBJ1-2; 7 bases map to TRBD1. Germline CDR1 is LNHDA and CDR2 is SQIVND (reference sequence). V lost 3 bases to trimming and J lost 7 bases; unmatched junction nucleotides: 5. The CDR3 is made up of 13 amino acids. The CDR3 region has the DNA TGTGCCAGTAGTATTGGAGGGGGCGTTGGCTACACCTTC. Its translation is CASSIGGGVGYTF.

CDR3 in amino acids: CASSPLTANTGELFF. DNA for the CDR3: TGTGCCAGCAGCCCTTTGACAGCGAACACCGGGGAGCTGTTTTTT. This sequence joins TRBV5-5 and TRBJ2-2, with D possibly matching TRBD1 (5 bases). V shed 4 bases and J shed 0 bases, with 10 bases lying between them. CDR1 and CDR2 (germline): SGHKS, YYEKEE (reference sequence). The CDR3 sequence is 15 residues long.

In its sample, this clone was seen once. The rearrangement joins TRBV30 to TRBJ2-5; possibly TRBD2 for D (6 bases). Trimming pared 0 bases from V and 2 bases from J, leaving 13 bases between. There are 15 residues in the CDR3. Germline V gene sequence: CDR1 GTSNPN, CDR2 SVGIG (reference sequence). The CDR3 DNA reads as TGTGCCTGGAGTGTCGGCGCGGGGATACAAGAGACCCAGTACTTC. This gives the protein CAWSVGAGIQETQYF.

The V and J genes are TRBV7-9 and TRBJ1-5; the match to TRBD1 covers 9 bases. CDR3 size: 14 residues. Losses at the gene ends were 5 bases for V and 7 bases for J; bases not matched to a gene: 6. Germline V CDR1 and CDR2: SEHNR, FQNEAQ (reference sequence). The CDR3 DNA sequence: TGTGCCAGCAGCCCCGGACAGGGGTGGCAGCCCCAGCATTTT. It specifies CASSPGQGWQPQHF.

This chain joins TRBV4-2 and TRBJ1-1, with a weak D call TRBD1 (6 bases). V lost 2 bases to trimming and J lost 3 bases, with 13 bases between them. Germline CDR1 is LGHNA and CDR2 is YNFKEQ. The CDR3 has 15 residues. CDR3 region: CASSQKMGADTEAFF. CDR3 sequence (DNA): TGTGCCAGCAGCCAAAAGATGGGGGCGGACACTGAAGCTTTCTTT.

V is TRBV2 and J is TRBJ2-7; 13 nucleotides agree with TRBD2. The CDR3 loop spans 14 amino acids. Germline CDR1 is SNHLY and CDR2 is FYNNEI. After removal of 4 bases from V and 7 bases from J, the junction contained 4 bases not matched to a gene. The CDR3 loop reads CASSARTSGGEQYF. The CDR3 nucleotides read TGTGCCAGCAGTGCCCGGACTAGCGGGGGAGAGCAGTACTTC.

The chain couples TRBV6-4 to TRBJ1-2; 9 bases match TRBD1. V gave up 9 bases and J gave up 8 bases; unmatched junction bases: 10. CDR1 is MRHNA, CDR2 SNTAGT, per germline. The CDR3 loop spans 13 amino acids. This chain's CDR3 is CARGFTGGNGYTF. The CDR3 coding sequence is TGTGCCAGGGGCTTTACAGGGGGCAACGGCTACACCTTC.

This CDR3 is CASQYSGDYNEQFF. Here the CDR3 DNA reads TGTGCCAGCCAGTACTCCGGGGACTACAATGAGCAGTTCTTC. The chain couples TRBV19 to TRBJ2-1, with a weak D call TRBD2 (5 bases). The germline CDR1 and CDR2 sequences are LNHDA and SQIVND (reference sequence). The germline V and J ends were trimmed by 9 bases and 3 bases, with 15 bases remaining between them. CDR3 size: 14 residues.

J is TRBJ2-1 and V is TRBV12-5; TRBD2 might be the D (6 bases). This CDR3 is built from 17 residues. The V gene lost 2 bases and the J gene lost 7 bases, with 21 bases spanning the gap. Germline V gene sequence: CDR1 LGHNT, CDR2 FRNRAP. The DNA of the CDR3 is TGTGCTAGTGGTTTGTTCCTCGGGGGTTTTAAAAATAATGAGCAGTTCTTC. Translated: CASGLFLGGFKNNEQFF.

In this sample, this clone turned up once. This rearrangement joins TRBV25-1 to TRBJ1-2; D unresolved. Germline-derived CDR1 and CDR2 are MGHDK and SYGVNS. The CDR3 spans 8 residues. The V gene lost 11 bases and the J gene lost 8 bases, with 6 bases spanning the gap. CDR3: CAAVGYTF. CDR3 coding DNA: TGTGCCGCAGTAGGCTACACCTTC.

The chain recombines TRBV5-6 with TRBJ1-3, with 8 positions matching TRBD1. The junction had 4 bases not matched to a gene; V was cut back by 4 bases and J by 4 bases. CDR3 size: 14 residues. From germline, CDR1 is SGHDT and CDR2 YYEEEE. The CDR3 is CASSRTGLGNTIYF. The CDR3 DNA follows: TGTGCCAGCAGCCGGACAGGGCTCGGAAACACCATATATTTT.

The DNA for the CDR3 is TGTGCCAGCAGTGAAAGTTACAGCTATGGCTACACCTTC. As protein: CASSESYSYGYTF. The chain is built from TRBV6-1 and TRBJ1-2; D gene unclear. This CDR3 is built from 13 residues. V lost 2 bases and J 4 bases, leaving 8 bases between the germline ends. Germline CDR1 is MNHNS and CDR2 is SASEGT.

The sample holds one count of this clone. The chain links TRBV23-1 to TRBJ1-4, with 12 bases fitting TRBD1. TRBV23-1 is an ORF, and what it does is uncertain. This CDR3 has 19 residues. Trimming at V came to 1 base and at J to 4 bases, leaving 10 bases not matched to a gene. The CDR3 coding sequence is TGCGCCAGCAGTCAATTTCCCCCGGGACAGGGGGCCCTTAATGAAAAACTGTTTTTT. Encoded protein: CASSQFPPGQGALNEKLFF.

The chain joins TRBV7-6 to TRBJ1-1; 7 bases fit TRBD1. This CDR3 comprises 15 residues. Germline assignment: CDR1 SGHVS and CDR2 FNYEAQ. After removal of 4 bases from V and 0 bases from J, the junction contained 5 bases not matched to a gene. The CDR3 DNA follows: TGTGCCAGCAGCTCCACGGGACAGCTGAACACTGAAGCTTTCTTT. This gives the protein CASSSTGQLNTEAFF.

The V gene is TRBV6-6, the J gene TRBJ1-1, with a possible D match to TRBD1 (5 bases). CDR3 size: 15 residues. The V gene's germline CDR1 is MNHNY and CDR2 SVGAGI (reference sequence). V lost 2 bases, J lost 0 bases, and 10 bases lay in between. The chain's CDR3 is CASSYDSRVNTEAFF. The DNA of the CDR3 is TGTGCCAGCAGTTACGACAGTAGGGTGAACACTGAAGCTTTCTTT.

The V call is TRBV18, the J call TRBJ1-6; 10 nucleotides agree with TRBD1. The CDR3 length is 16 residues. V gave up 2 bases and J gave up 10 bases; unmatched junction bases: 8. Germline V gene sequence: CDR1 KGHSH, CDR2 LQKENI. The CDR3 protein is CASSPTGTGAQSPLHF. The CDR3 bases are TGTGCCAGCTCACCAACCGGGACAGGGGCGCAGTCACCCCTCCACTTT.

J is TRBJ1-2 and V is TRBV6-5; 7 nucleotides agree with TRBD1. The CDR3 contains 13 residues. The J segment lost 6 bases and the V segment lost 7 bases, leaving 8 bases of the junction unmatched. From germline, CDR1 is MNHEY and CDR2 SVGAGI. The CDR3 DNA reads as TGTGCCAGCAATCTGTTAGGGGGCGATGGCTACACCTTC. As protein: CASNLLGGDGYTF.

J is TRBJ1-2 and V is TRBV4-2; D might be TRBD1 (5 bases). Per the germline V gene, CDR1 is LGHNA and CDR2 is YNFKEQ. The length of the CDR3 is 14 residues. With 4 bases removed from V and 2 bases from J, the gap between germline ends came to 11 bases. CDR3 in DNA: TGTGCCAGCAGCCCGGAGACAGAGAACTATGGCTACACCTTC. It yields the protein CASSPETENYGYTF.

The gene calls are TRBV29-1 and TRBJ1-6, with unresolved D. The CDR3 consists of 13 residues. The ends were cut back, 4 bases at V and 3 bases at J, with 7 bases in the middle. The germline V gene has CDR1 SQVTM and CDR2 ANQGSEA. CDR3 amino acids: CSVVESYNSPLHF. The CDR3 DNA reads as TGCAGCGTTGTGGAGAGCTATAATTCACCCCTCCACTTT.

This chain uses TRBV7-2 with TRBJ2-7; 7 bases are a match to TRBD1. The V gene end was trimmed by 3 bases and the J gene end by 9 bases; junction bases not matched to a gene: 5. Germline CDR1 is SGHTA and CDR2 is FQGNSA. The CDR3 is made up of 12 amino acids. The CDR3 here is CASSFTGDGQYF. In DNA form, the CDR3 reads TGTGCCAGCAGCTTTACAGGGGATGGGCAGTACTTC.

The J gene is TRBJ2-3, the V gene TRBV5-4, with 7 bases aligning to TRBD2. Germline lookup yields CDR1 SGHNT and CDR2 YYREEE (reference sequence). The J segment lost 6 bases and the V segment lost 4 bases, leaving 8 bases of the junction unmatched. This CDR3 comprises 14 residues. The CDR3 DNA reads TGTGCCAGCAGCCGCCGCGGGGGTGAGGATACGCAGTATTTT. Protein product: CASSRRGGEDTQYF.

In nucleotides, the CDR3 is TGTGCCAGCACGGACTGGACAGGGATTTCCGGGGAGCTGTTTTTT. Translating it yields CASTDWTGISGELFF. The chain recombines TRBV6-5 with TRBJ2-2; 8 positions agree with TRBD1. The CDR3 is 15 residues long. CDR1 and CDR2 from the germline V gene are MNHEY and SVGAGI. J gave up 6 bases and V 7 bases, and 10 bases lay outside the gene matches.

The chain combines TRBV3-1 (or the pseudogene TRBV3-2) with TRBJ1-1; perhaps TRBD1 as D (6 bases). Trimming shortened V by 4 bases and J by 0 bases, and 15 bases separated the two germline ends. Germline CDR1 is LGHDT and CDR2 is YNNKEL (reference sequence). The CDR3 is 16 residues long. DNA for the CDR3: TGTGCCAGCAGCCCCTGGACAGAAAGCATGAACACTGAAGCTTTCTTT. Amino acids: CASSPWTESMNTEAFF.

CDR3 residues: CASSRRGSGELFF. The CDR3 DNA sequence: TGTGCCAGCAGCAGAAGGGGGTCCGGGGAGCTGTTTTTT. This chain uses TRBV5-4 with TRBJ2-2, with TRBD1 as a possible D gene (6 bases). Per the germline V gene, CDR1 is SGHNT and CDR2 is YYREEE (reference sequence). The CDR3 is made up of 13 amino acids. V was cut by 4 bases and J by 6 bases, with 10 bases left in between.

The chain carries TRBV2 and TRBJ1-1, with TRBD1 as a possible D gene (5 bases). Per the germline V gene, CDR1 is SNHLY and CDR2 is FYNNEI. The CDR3 covers 16 residues. The V end was cut by 3 bases, the J end by 4 bases, with 18 bases between. CDR3 nucleotide sequence: TGTGCCAGCAGTGAGGTGAAGTGGGGGGATAGCACTGAAGCTTTCTTT. Protein product: CASSEVKWGDSTEAFF.

This chain links TRBV9 with TRBJ2-7; tentatively, D is TRBD2 (6 bases). V lost 4 bases, J lost 9 bases, and 26 bases lay in between. Germline-derived CDR1 and CDR2 are SGDLS and YYNGEE. The CDR3 covers 16 residues. The CDR3 nucleotides read TGTGCCAGCAGCCCAAGTGGCGGGACTCTTACTACGAGGCAGTACTTC. Translation: CASSPSGGTLTTRQYF.

This clone has just a few counts. The genes are TRBV2 and TRBJ1-4; D call uncertain. The germline V and J ends were trimmed by 5 bases and 6 bases, with 13 bases remaining between them. This CDR3 has 14 amino acids. Germline CDR1 SNHLY, CDR2 FYNNEI. The CDR3 reads CASSLMKRDEKLFF. The CDR3 DNA reads as TGTGCCAGCAGTTTGATGAAGCGGGATGAAAAACTGTTTTTT.

The chain uses TRBV6-1 and TRBJ1-1, with D possibly TRBD1 on 5 matching bases. The V gene lost 2 bases and the J gene lost 7 bases, with 8 bases spanning the gap. The CDR3 runs to 12 residues. Germline V gene lookup returns CDR1 MNHNS and CDR2 SASEGT. CDR3 bases: TGTGCCAGCAGTGAACCGGGACTTGAAGCTTTCTTT. This gives the protein CASSEPGLEAFF.

The rearrangement uses TRBV4-1 and TRBJ2-7, with 9 positions matching TRBD1. This CDR3 is built from 14 residues. Germline V gives CDR1 MGHRA, CDR2 YSYEKL. V trimming: 1 base; J trimming: 4 bases; junction bases outside the gene matches: 2. The CDR3 nucleotides are TGCGCCAGCAGCCAAGGGGGACAGGGATACGAGCAGTACTTC. It specifies CASSQGGQGYEQYF.